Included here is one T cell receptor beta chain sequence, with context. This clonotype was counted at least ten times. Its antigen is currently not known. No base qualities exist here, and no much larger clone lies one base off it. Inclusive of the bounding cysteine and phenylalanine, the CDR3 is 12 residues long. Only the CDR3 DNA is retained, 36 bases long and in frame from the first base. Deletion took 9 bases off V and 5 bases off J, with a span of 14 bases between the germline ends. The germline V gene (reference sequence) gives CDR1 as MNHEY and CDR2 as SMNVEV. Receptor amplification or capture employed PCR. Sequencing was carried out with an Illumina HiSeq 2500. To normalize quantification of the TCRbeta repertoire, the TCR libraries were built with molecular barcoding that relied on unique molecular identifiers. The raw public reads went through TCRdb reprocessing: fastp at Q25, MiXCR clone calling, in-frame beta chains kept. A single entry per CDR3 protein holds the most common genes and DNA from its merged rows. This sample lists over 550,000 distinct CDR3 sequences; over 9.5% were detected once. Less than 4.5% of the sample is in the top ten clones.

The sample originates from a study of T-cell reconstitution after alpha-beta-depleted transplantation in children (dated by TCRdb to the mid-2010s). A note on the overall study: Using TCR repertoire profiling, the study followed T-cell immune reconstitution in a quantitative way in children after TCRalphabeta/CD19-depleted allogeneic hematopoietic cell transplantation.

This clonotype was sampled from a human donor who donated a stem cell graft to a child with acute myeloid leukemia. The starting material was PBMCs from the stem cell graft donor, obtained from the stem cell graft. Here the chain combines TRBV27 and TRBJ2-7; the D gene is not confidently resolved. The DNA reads TGTGCCAGTTTACGTCCCGCCAACGAGCAGTACTTC. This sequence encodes CASLRPANEQYF.